These T cell receptor beta chains were read from a single sample in a study of blood T cell repertoires in COVID-19. Sequencing was performed with immunoSEQ multiplex PCR; in TCRdb, only in-frame clones are kept and a portion is missing. The sample lists under 350,000 clones; roughly 90% were seen once. Sequenced: peripheral blood. These receptors all stem from a man between 35 and 55 years old with acute or convalescent COVID-19. Each CDR3 is given with its conserved first and last residue. D genes are given only for firm matches. Clone size, where shown, is once, few, many, or a class for clones that have expanded.

v_gene,d_gene,j_gene,abundance,CDR3aa,CDR3nt
TRBV19,TRBD2,TRBJ2-1,.,CATRVSGGAGNEQFF,TGTGCCACCCGTGTTAGCGGGGGGGCAGGGAATGAGCAGTTCTTC
TRBV5-1,TRBD1,TRBJ1-2,few,CASSLNWDREAGYTF,TGCGCCAGCAGCTTGAATTGGGACAGGGAGGCTGGCTACACCTTC
TRBV6-5,TRBD1,TRBJ1-5,.,CASSRTGDDNQPQHF,TGTGCCAGCAGCCGGACAGGGGACGACAATCAGCCCCAGCATTTT
TRBV5-1,TRBD1,TRBJ1-1,.,CASGQGYTEAFF,TGCGCCAGTGGACAGGGATACACTGAAGCTTTCTTT
TRBV5-4,.,TRBJ1-2,.,CASSRSRASGGYGYTF,TGTGCCAGCAGCAGGTCACGGGCCTCCGGGGGCTATGGCTACACCTTC
TRBV10-3,.,TRBJ2-7,once,CAISLTGYLYEQYF,TGTGCCATCAGTTTGACAGGCTACCTTTACGAGCAGTACTTC
TRBV5-1,.,TRBJ1-6,.,CASSLGQSRTPLHF,TGCGCCAGCAGCTTGGGACAGTCTCGTACACCCCTCCACTTT
TRBV6-2/TRBV6-3,.,TRBJ1-3,.,CASSYSGGNTIYF,TGTGCCAGCAGTTACTCGGGCGGAAACACCATATATTTT
TRBV7-6,.,TRBJ2-3,.,CASSFGPRGTDTQYF,TGTGCCAGCAGCTTCGGGCCTAGGGGAACAGATACGCAGTATTTT
TRBV7-8,TRBD1,TRBJ2-1,.,CASSLTGTGYNEQFF,TGTGCCAGCAGCCTCACCGGGACAGGCTACAATGAGCAGTTCTTC
TRBV5-5,.,TRBJ1-5,.,CASSVGRAPQPQHF,TGTGCCAGCAGCGTTGGCAGGGCACCTCAGCCCCAGCATTTT
TRBV27,.,TRBJ1-2,.,CASSHPGANGYTF,TGTGCCAGCAGTCACCCAGGGGCTAATGGCTACACCTTC
TRBV5-8,.,TRBJ1-2,.,CASSFERRGYTF,TGTGCCAGCAGCTTCGAGAGGCGTGGCTACACCTTC
TRBV3-1/TRBV3-2,.,TRBJ1-1,.,CASSLLPGEGAFF,TGTGCCAGCAGCCTCCTACCGGGGGAGGGAGCTTTCTTT
TRBV7-3,.,TRBJ2-3,.,CASSLSRDTDTQYF,TGTGCCAGCAGCTTATCGAGGGACACAGATACGCAGTATTTT
TRBV9,TRBD1,TRBJ1-1,.,CASSPWTGTNTEAFF,TGTGCCAGCAGCCCCTGGACAGGGACGAACACTGAAGCTTTCTTT
TRBV11-2,.,TRBJ2-7,.,CASSRSRQDYYEQYF,TGTGCCAGCAGCCGATCCCGACAGGATTACTACGAGCAGTACTTC
TRBV13,TRBD2,TRBJ2-1,.,CASSSPAGGWNEQFF,TGTGCCAGCAGCTCCCCGGCGGGGGGGTGGAATGAGCAGTTCTTC
TRBV10-3,TRBD1,TRBJ2-1,.,CAISEKRQGTNNEQFF,TGTGCCATCAGCGAAAAACGACAGGGGACCAACAATGAGCAGTTCTTC
TRBV7-3,TRBD2,TRBJ2-3,.,CASSLGLAATDTQYF,TGTGCCAGCAGCTTGGGACTAGCGGCAACAGATACGCAGTATTTT
TRBV3-1/TRBV3-2,.,TRBJ2-7,.,CASSQGALEQYF,TGTGCCAGCAGCCAAGGGGCCCTCGAGCAGTACTTC
TRBV14,.,TRBJ1-2,.,CASSPFGQPIYGYTF,TGTGCCAGCAGCCCTTTTGGACAGCCGATTTATGGCTACACCTTC
TRBV2,.,TRBJ2-1,.,CASTYTRTPNEQFF,TGTGCCAGCACTTACACCCGAACCCCCAATGAGCAGTTCTTC
TRBV9,TRBD1,TRBJ1-6,few,CASSGQGASSPLHF,TGTGCCAGCAGCGGACAGGGGGCGAGTTCACCCCTCCACTTT
TRBV2,.,TRBJ2-3,.,CASTFREATDTQYF,TGTGCCAGCACCTTCCGAGAGGCCACAGATACGCAGTATTTT
TRBV19,.,TRBJ1-5,.,CASSPGLEGRIPQHF,TGTGCCAGTAGCCCCGGATTGGAGGGTAGAATCCCCCAGCATTTT
TRBV2,TRBD1,TRBJ2-4,.,CASSGTGSSNIQYF,TGTGCCAGCAGTGGGACAGGGTCATCGAACATTCAGTACTTC
TRBV6-4,.,TRBJ1-4,.,CASSGLVEREKLFF,TGTGCCAGCAGCGGGTTGGTCGAGAGAGAAAAACTGTTTTTT
TRBV28,.,TRBJ1-2,.,CASSLQGRPGYTF,TGTGCCAGCAGTTTACAGGGTCGGCCTGGCTACACCTTC
TRBV11-2,.,TRBJ2-1,.,CASSTGSYNEQFF,TGTGCCAGCAGCACAGGGTCCTACAATGAGCAGTTCTTC
TRBV6-5,.,TRBJ2-3,.,CASSSDGDTQYF,TGTGCCAGCAGCTCCGACGGGGATACGCAGTATTTT
TRBV5-4,.,TRBJ1-2,.,CASSLWGGYGYTF,TGTGCCAGCAGTCTTTGGGGGGGGTATGGCTACACCTTC
TRBV19,TRBD1,TRBJ1-1,.,CASSIDGVGQGYTEAFF,TGTGCCAGTAGTATAGATGGAGTCGGACAGGGGTACACTGAAGCTTTCTTT
TRBV5-3,TRBD2,TRBJ2-7,.,CARSLVARGSYEQYF,TGTGCCAGAAGCTTGGTAGCGCGGGGGTCCTACGAGCAGTACTTC
TRBV10-3,.,TRBJ1-1,few,CAISESNRVTEAFF,TGTGCCATCAGTGAGTCGAACAGGGTCACTGAAGCTTTCTTT
TRBV7-9,.,TRBJ1-4,once,CASSLSQINEKLFF,TGTGCCAGCAGCTTGAGCCAAATTAATGAAAAACTGTTTTTT
TRBV2,.,TRBJ1-4,.,CASSESGRNEKLFF,TGTGCCAGCAGTGAATCAGGCAGGAATGAAAAACTGTTTTTT
TRBV6-5,.,TRBJ2-4,.,CASADVRAGKNIQYF,TGTGCCAGCGCCGACGTGCGGGCGGGCAAAAACATTCAGTACTTC
TRBV12-3/TRBV12-4,.,TRBJ1-2,once,CASKQVYGYTF,TGTGCCAGCAAACAGGTCTATGGCTACACCTTC
TRBV11-2,.,TRBJ1-2,.,CASSLTANYGYTF,TGTGCCAGCAGTTTGACAGCTAACTATGGCTACACCTTC
TRBV7-8,.,TRBJ2-1,.,CASSLVPGGNEQFF,TGTGCCAGCAGCTTAGTACCAGGAGGGAATGAGCAGTTCTTC
TRBV6-5,TRBD2,TRBJ2-2,.,CASSYMPSGNTGELFF,TGTGCCAGCAGTTACATGCCTAGCGGTAACACCGGGGAGCTGTTTTTT
TRBV24-1,TRBD1,TRBJ1-5,once,CATSDRGQGLLVKAQHF,TGTGCCACCAGTGATCGAGGACAGGGGTTGTTAGTTAAAGCCCAGCATTTT
TRBV20-1,.,TRBJ1-5,.,CSASGSWKSGEPQHF,TGCAGTGCTAGTGGGTCGTGGAAATCGGGGGAGCCCCAGCATTTT
TRBV2,.,TRBJ2-1,.,CASTGEIVQFF,TGTGCCAGCACAGGGGAAATCGTGCAGTTCTTC
TRBV11-2,TRBD1,TRBJ2-7,.,CASSLGPRDSPGYEQYF,TGTGCCAGCAGCTTAGGGCCCCGGGACAGTCCAGGGTACGAGCAGTACTTC
TRBV27,TRBD2,TRBJ2-7,.,CASSLLAGSSYEQYF,TGTGCCAGCAGCCTACTAGCGGGGAGCTCCTACGAGCAGTACTTC
TRBV5-4,.,TRBJ2-3,.,CASSLATRGSTDTQYF,TGTGCCAGCAGCTTGGCCACGCGGGGCAGCACAGATACGCAGTATTTT
TRBV6-6,TRBD1,TRBJ1-2,.,CASSRRSGQGAGGYTF,TGTGCCAGCAGCCGCCGTTCTGGACAGGGGGCAGGTGGCTACACCTTC
TRBV3-1/TRBV3-2,.,TRBJ1-1,.,CASSQDYKSRAEAFF,TGTGCCAGCAGCCAAGATTACAAATCCAGGGCTGAAGCTTTCTTT
TRBV11-2,.,TRBJ1-2,.,CASSGLIGAGGDYGYTF,TGTGCCAGCAGCGGTCTAATCGGGGCCGGGGGGGACTATGGCTACACCTTC
TRBV2,TRBD1,TRBJ1-3,.,CASKTTGGFRNTIYF,TGTGCCAGCAAGACGACAGGGGGCTTCAGAAACACCATATATTTT
TRBV6-6,.,TRBJ1-5,.,CASSRYSNQPQHF,TGTGCCAGCAGCCGCTATAGCAATCAGCCCCAGCATTTT